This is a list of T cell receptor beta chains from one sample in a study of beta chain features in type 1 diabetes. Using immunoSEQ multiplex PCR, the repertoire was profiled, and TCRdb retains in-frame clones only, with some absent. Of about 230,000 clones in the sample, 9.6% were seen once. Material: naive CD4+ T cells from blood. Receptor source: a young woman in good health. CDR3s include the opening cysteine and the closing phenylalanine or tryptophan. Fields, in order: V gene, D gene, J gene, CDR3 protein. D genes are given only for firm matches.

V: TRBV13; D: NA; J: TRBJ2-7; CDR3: CASSLAGANYEQYF
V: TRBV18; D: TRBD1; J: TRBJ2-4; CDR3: CASSPVTGSAKNIQYF
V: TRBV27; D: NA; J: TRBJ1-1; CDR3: CASSGGWNTEAFF
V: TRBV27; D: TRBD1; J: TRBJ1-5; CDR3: CASSPRTGVNQPQHF
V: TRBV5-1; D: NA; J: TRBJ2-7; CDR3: CASSPEGYEQYF
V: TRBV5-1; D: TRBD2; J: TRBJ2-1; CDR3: CASSPGLEYNEQFF
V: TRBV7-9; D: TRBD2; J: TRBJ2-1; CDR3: CASSLARGASEQFF
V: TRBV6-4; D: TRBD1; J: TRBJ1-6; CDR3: CASSQTGGSSPLHF
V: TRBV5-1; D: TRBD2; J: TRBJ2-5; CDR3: CASSLRTSGNRETQYF
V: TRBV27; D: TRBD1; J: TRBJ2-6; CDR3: CASTPWTGSGANVLTF
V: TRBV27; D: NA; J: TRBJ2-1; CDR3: CASSLSASPEQFF
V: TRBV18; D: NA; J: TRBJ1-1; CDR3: CASSNSNTEAFF
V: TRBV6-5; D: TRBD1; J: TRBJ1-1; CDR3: CASSYDRGAEAFF
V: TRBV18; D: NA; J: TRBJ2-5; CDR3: CASSPEETQYF
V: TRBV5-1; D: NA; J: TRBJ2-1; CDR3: CASSLSRQSDEQFF
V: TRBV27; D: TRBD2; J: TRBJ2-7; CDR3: CASSPGLAGSEQYF
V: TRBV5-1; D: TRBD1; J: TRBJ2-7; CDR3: CASRKGQGSSYEQYF
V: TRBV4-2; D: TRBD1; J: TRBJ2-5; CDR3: CASSNLDRAQSAETQYF
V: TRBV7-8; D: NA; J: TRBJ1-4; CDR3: CASSLDRELTNEKLFF
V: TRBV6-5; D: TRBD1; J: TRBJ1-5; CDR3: CASRKQGDSNQPQHF
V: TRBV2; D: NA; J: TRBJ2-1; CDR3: CASSDQGSSYNEQFF
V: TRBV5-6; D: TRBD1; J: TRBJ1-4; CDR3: CASSLARTGANEKLFF
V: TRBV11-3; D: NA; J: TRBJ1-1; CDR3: CASSSGLRNTEAFF
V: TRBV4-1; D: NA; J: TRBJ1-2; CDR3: CASSQEPASGGYTF
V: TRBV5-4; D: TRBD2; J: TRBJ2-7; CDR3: CASSPGGPDPSYEQYF
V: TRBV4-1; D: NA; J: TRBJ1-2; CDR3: CASSQLVYSLYGYTF
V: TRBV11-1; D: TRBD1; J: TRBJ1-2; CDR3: CASSPMDRTYGYTF
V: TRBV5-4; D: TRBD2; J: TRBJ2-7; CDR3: CASSRAGGPYEQYF
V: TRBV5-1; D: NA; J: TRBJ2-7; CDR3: CASSLDPAGEQYF
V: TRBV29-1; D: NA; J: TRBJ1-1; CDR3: CSVVTGNTEAFF
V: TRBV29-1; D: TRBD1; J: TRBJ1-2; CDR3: CSVSTGNYGYTF
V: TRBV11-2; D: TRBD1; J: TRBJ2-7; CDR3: CASMPLGSGQGSIEQYF
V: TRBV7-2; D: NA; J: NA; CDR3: CASTLRGDQETQYF
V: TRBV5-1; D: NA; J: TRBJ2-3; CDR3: CASSLGGGRGTDTQYF
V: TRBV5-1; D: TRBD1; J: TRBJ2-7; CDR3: CASSLTPGTEYEQYF
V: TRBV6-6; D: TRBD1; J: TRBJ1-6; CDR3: CASSYSGTGAPLHF
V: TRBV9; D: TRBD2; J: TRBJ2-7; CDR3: CASSVATLAATYEQYF
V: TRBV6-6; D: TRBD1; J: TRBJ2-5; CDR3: CASRKQGAETQYF
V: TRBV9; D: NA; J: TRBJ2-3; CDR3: CASSVGVGGGTDTQYF
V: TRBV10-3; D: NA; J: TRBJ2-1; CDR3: CAISESRQKDNEQFF
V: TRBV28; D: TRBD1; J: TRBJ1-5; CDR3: CASRSTGGSNQPQHF
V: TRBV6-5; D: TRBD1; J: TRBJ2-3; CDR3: CASSYFGTGSTDTQYF
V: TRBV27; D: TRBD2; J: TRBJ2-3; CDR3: CASSRFFAPVAGGTDTQYF
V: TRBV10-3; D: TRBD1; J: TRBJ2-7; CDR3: CAISVDRVAAYEQYF
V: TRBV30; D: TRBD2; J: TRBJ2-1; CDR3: CAWSVPSGGYNEQFF
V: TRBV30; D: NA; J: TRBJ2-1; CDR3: CAWSVLRMSEQFF